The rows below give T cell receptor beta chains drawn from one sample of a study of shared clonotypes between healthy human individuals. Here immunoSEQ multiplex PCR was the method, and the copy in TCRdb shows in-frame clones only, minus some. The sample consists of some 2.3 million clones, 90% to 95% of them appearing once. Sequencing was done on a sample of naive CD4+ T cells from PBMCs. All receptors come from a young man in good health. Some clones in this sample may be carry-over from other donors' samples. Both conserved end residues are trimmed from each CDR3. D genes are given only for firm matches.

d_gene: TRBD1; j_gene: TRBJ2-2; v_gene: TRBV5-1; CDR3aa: ASSLGDRNTGELF
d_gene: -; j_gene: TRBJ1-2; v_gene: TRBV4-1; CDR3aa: ASSQVSGVLRGYGYT
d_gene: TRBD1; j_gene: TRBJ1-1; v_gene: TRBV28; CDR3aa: ASSSTGGGTEAF
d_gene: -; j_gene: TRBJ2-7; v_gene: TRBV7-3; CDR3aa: ASSLRGRGLGEQY
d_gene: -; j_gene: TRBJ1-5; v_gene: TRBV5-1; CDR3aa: ASSPDSSAQPQH
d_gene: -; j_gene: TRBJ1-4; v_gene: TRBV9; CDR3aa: ASSSRLGASNEKLF
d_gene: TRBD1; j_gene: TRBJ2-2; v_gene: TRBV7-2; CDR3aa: ASDRANTGELF
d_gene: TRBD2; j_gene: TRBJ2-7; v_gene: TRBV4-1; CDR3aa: ASSRLGLAGRVGYEQY
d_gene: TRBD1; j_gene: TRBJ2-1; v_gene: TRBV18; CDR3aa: ASSPGTGRWGEQF
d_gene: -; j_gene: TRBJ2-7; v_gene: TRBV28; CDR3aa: ASRSGTQAYEQY
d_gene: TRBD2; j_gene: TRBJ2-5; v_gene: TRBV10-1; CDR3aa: ASSGSGAGETQY
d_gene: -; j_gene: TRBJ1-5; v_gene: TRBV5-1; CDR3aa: ACRVGPGGNQPQH
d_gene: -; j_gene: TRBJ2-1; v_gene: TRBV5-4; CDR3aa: ASSLRRQGSDEQF
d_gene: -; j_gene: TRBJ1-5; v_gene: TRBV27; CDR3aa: ASRNLLGGDSNQPQH
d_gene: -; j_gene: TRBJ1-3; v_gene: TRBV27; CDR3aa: ASSLGPGASGNTIY
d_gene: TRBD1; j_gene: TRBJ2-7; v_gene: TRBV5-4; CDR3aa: ASSRGQANYEQY
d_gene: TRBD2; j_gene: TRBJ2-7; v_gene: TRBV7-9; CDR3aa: ASSLFRASGSYEQY